This T cell receptor (beta chain) stems from a study of blood T cell repertoires in COVID-19. Study context: Collection of acute and convalescent COVID-19 samples took place in the United States, Italy and Spain. T cells, B-cell-depleted T cells, or PBMCs supplied cDNA or gDNA.

V was clipped by 5 bases and J by 5 bases; unmatched bases: 8. The CDR3 is 15 residues long. Germline V gene data show CDR1 as SGHTA and CDR2 as FQGNSA. Authors' analysis steps: Using reference gene primer amplification, nucleated cell counts were estimated. The protocol was immunoSEQ multiplex PCR, while the TCRdb copy is restricted to in-frame clones and leaves out a portion. V and J calls and clone size are as listed in that table; D and trimming were resolved from the DNA. The table shows 15,000 to 20,000 clones, with around 82% occurring only once. V usage is TRBV7-2 and J usage is TRBJ2-3; 9 positions match TRBD2. The TCR sequence derives from a man aged 55 to 70 with active or convalescent COVID-19. The sequencing sample was made of peripheral blood. The CDR3 is CASSPRGGRGDTQYF. The CDR3 DNA follows: TGTGCCAGCAGCCCGCGGGGGGGCCGGGGAGATACGCAGTATTTT.